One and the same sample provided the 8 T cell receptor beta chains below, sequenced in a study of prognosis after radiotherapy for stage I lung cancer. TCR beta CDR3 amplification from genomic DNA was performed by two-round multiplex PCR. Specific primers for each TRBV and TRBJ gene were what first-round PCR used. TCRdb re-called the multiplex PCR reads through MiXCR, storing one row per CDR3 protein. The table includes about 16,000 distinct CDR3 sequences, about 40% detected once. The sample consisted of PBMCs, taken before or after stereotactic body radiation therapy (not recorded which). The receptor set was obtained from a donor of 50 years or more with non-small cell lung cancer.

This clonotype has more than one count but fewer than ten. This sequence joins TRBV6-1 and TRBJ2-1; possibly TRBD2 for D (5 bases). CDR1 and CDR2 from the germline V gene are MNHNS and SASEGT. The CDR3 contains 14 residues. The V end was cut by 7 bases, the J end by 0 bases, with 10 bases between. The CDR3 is CASNRGSSYNEQFF. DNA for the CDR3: TGTGCCAGCAACCGGGGTAGCTCCTACAATGAGCAGTTCTTC.

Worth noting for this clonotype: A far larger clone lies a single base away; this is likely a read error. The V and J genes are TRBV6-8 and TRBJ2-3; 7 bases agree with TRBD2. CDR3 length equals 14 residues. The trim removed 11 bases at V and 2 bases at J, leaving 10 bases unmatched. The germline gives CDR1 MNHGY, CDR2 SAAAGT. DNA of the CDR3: TGTGCCGGGGGGGACTATGGCTACACAGATACGCAGTATTTT. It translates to CAGGDYGYTDTQYF.

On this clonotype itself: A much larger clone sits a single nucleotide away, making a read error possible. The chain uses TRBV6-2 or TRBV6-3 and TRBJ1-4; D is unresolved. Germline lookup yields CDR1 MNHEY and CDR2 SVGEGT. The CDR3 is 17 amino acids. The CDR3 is CASIYSKAAATNEKLFF. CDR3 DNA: TGTGCCAGCATTTACTCGAAGGCAGCTGCAACTAATGAAAAACTGTTTTTT.

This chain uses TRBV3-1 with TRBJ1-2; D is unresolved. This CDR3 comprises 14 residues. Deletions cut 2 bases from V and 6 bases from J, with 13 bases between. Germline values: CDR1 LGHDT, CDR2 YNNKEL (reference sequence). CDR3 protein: CASSQLLGRDGYTF. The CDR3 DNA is TGTGCCAGCAGCCAACTTCTAGGGCGGGATGGCTACACCTTC.

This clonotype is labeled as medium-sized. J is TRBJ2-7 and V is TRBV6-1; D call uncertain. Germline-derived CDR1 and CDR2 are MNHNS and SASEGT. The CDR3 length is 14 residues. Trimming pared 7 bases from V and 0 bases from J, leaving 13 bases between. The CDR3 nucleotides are TGTGCCAGCAAAATAGAACACCACTCCTACGAGCAGTACTTC. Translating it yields CASKIEHHSYEQYF.

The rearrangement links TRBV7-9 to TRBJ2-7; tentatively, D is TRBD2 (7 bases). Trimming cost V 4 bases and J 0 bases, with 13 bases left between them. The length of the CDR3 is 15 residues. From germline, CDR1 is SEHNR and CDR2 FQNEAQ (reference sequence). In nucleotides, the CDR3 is TGTGCCAGCAGCTCTGCGGGGGCCCTCTCCTACGAGCAGTACTTC. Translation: CASSSAGALSYEQYF.

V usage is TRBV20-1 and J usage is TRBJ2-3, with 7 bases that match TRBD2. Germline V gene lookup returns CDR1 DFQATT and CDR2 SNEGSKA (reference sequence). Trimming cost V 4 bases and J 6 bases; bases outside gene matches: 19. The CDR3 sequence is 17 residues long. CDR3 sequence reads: CSANGFWTSGGEDTQYF. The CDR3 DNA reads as TGCAGTGCTAATGGTTTTTGGACTAGTGGAGGGGAGGATACGCAGTATTTT.

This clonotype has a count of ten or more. The chain's CDR3 is CAWSGQGNTIYF. CDR3 bases: TGTGCCTGGAGTGGGCAGGGGAACACCATATATTTT. V gene TRBV30 combines with J gene TRBJ1-3, with a tentative D call TRBD1 (6 bases). CDR3 length equals 12 residues. From germline, CDR1 is GTSNPN and CDR2 SVGIG (reference sequence). V lost 1 base, J lost 7 bases, and 8 bases lay in between.